This T cell receptor beta chain came from a study of blood T cell repertoires in COVID-19. Overall study context: The analysed material was cDNA or gDNA that came from T cells, B-cell-depleted T cells, or PBMCs.

This clone appeared a few times. The CDR3 is 15 amino acids. With 3 bases removed from V and 0 bases from J, the gap between germline ends came to 10 bases. Per germline, CDR1 MNHEY and CDR2 SVGEGT. Participants were aged about 18 to 100 years, lived in under 30 US areas, and enrolled virtually. Participants were placed into cohorts based on the clinical history they reported. The data were produced by immunoSEQ multiplex PCR, yet TCRdb's version contains in-frame clones alone and is incomplete. Among hundreds of thousands of clones, less than 85% were seen once, and the ten largest hold about 17%. The sequence was collected from a man between 35 and 55 years old who had recovered from COVID-19. Sequenced: PBMCs or T cells enriched from blood (not recorded which). V is TRBV6-2 or TRBV6-3 and J is TRBJ2-3; unclear D gene. The CDR3: CASSYTASSTDTQYF. CDR3 DNA sequence: TGTGCCAGCAGTTATACAGCATCTAGCACAGATACGCAGTATTTT.